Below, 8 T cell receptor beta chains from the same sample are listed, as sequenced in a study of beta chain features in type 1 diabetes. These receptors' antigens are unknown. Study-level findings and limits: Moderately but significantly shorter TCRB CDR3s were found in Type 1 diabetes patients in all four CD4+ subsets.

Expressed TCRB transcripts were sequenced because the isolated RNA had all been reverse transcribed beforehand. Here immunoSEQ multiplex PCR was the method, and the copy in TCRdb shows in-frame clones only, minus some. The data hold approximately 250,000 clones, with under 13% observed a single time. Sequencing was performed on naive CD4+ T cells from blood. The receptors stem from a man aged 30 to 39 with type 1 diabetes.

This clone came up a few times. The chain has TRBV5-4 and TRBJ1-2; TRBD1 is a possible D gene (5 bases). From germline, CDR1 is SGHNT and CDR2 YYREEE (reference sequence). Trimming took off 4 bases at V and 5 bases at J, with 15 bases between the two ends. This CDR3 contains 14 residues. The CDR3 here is CASSDPRKGYGYTF. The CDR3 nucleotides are TGTGCCAGCAGCGACCCCCGGAAGGGGTATGGCTACACCTTC.

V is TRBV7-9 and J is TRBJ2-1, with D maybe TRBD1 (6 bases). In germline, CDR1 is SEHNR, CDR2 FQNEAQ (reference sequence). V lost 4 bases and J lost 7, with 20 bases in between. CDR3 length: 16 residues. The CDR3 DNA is TGTGCCAGCAGCTCCGAGGGACACATTACGGGGAATGAGCAGTTCTTC. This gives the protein CASSSEGHITGNEQFF.

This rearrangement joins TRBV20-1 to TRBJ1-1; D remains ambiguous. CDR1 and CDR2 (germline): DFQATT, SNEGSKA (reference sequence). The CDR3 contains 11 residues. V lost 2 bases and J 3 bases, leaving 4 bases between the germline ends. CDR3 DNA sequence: TGCAGTGCTAGACGGGACACTGAAGCTTTCTTT. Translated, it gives CSARRDTEAFF.

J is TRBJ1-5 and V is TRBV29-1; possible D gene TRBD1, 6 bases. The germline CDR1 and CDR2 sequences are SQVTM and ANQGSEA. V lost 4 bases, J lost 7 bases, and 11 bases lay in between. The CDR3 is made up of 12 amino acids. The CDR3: CSVGGGGQPQHF. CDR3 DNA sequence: TGCAGCGTTGGGGGCGGGGGCCAGCCCCAGCATTTT.

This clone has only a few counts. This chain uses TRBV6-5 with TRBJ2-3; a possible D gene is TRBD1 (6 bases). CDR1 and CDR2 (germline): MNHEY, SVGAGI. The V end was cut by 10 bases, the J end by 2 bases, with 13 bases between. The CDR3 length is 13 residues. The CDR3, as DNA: TGTGCCACCCAGACAGGCTTCACAGATACGCAGTATTTT. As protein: CATQTGFTDTQYF.

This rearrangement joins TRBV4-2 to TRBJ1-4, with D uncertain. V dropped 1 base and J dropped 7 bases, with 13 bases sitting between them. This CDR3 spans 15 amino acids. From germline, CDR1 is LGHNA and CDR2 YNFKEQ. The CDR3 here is CASSQVAPAGEKLFF. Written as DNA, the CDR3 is TGTGCCAGCAGCCAAGTGGCGCCAGCAGGTGAAAAACTGTTTTTT.

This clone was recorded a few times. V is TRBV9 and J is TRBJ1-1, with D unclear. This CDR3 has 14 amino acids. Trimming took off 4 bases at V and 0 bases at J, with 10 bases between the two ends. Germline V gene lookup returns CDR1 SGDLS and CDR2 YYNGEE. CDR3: CASSPGEMNTEAFF. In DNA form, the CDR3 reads TGTGCCAGCAGCCCCGGGGAGATGAACACTGAAGCTTTCTTT.

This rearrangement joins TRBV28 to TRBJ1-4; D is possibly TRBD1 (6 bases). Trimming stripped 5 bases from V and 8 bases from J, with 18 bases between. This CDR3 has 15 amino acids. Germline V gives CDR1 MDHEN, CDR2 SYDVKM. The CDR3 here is CASSIRQVPEEKLFF. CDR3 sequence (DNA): TGTGCCAGCAGTATAAGACAGGTCCCTGAGGAAAAACTGTTTTTT.